There are a few counts of the clone carrying this T cell receptor (beta chain). Its specificity is unknown. The sample originates from a study of breast tumors, draining lymph nodes, adjacent tissues. Study results and limitations: Data fit most tumor T cells coming from lymph node, expanding in tumor. Tumor TCR diversity was below lymph nodes but above nontumor tissue. Luminal-like breast cancer showed significantly higher tumor–nontumor repertoire similarity than basal-like. Tumor T cell lymph node origin was a supported hypothesis, not proven.

The trim removed 3 bases at V and 4 bases at J, leaving 12 bases unmatched. The CDR3 is 17 amino acids. Germline CDR1 and CDR2: LNHDA and SQIVND (reference sequence). Breast cancer patients provided tissue from their axillary draining lymph nodes. TCRdb reanalysed the multiplex PCR reads using MiXCR and keeps one entry per CDR3 protein. The sample consists of 200,000 or so distinct CDR3 sequences, 30% to 40% of them appearing once. The chain employs TRBV19 and TRBJ1-1; 9 bases line up with TRBD1. The sample consisted of axillary lymph node tissue. This sequence was found in a female donor with breast cancer. Some clones in this sample may be carry-over from other donors' samples. CDR3 in DNA: TGTGCCAGTAGTATGCGGGGACAGGGTCGAGTTTTCACTGAAGCTTTCTTT. This codes for CASSMRGQGRVFTEAFF.